Listed below are T cell receptor beta chains from one sample, sequenced in a study of beta chain features in type 1 diabetes. The assay was immunoSEQ multiplex PCR, and TCRdb's table has in-frame clones only and misses some. There are 120,000 or so clones in the sample; 16% occur only once, and roughly 2.5% lies in the top ten. Sequencing was carried out using central memory CD4+ T cells from blood. These receptors were taken from a man younger than 40 with type 1 diabetes. CDR3s include the opening cysteine and the closing phenylalanine or tryptophan. The order of the fields is J gene, clone size, D gene, CDR3 length, V gene, CDR3 DNA, CDR3 protein. A D gene is named only where the DNA matches it firmly. Clone size is shown for a subset of rows, as once, few, many or a class of expanded clone.

j_gene: TRBJ2-5; abundance: .; d_gene: .; len: 16; v_gene: TRBV5-1; CDR3nt: TGCGCCAGCAGCCCGACCGGGACCCCAGCGGGAGAGACCCAGTACTTC; CDR3aa: CASSPTGTPAGETQYF
j_gene: TRBJ2-1; abundance: few; d_gene: TRBD2; len: 16; v_gene: TRBV11-3; CDR3nt: TGTGCCAGCAGCTTAATCACTAGCGGGGAGAACAATGAGCAGTTCTTC; CDR3aa: CASSLITSGENNEQFF
j_gene: TRBJ1-2; abundance: many; d_gene: .; len: 14; v_gene: TRBV5-1; CDR3nt: TGCGCCAGCAGCCCCACCTGGCCAGGGGATGGCTACACCTTC; CDR3aa: CASSPTWPGDGYTF
j_gene: TRBJ2-7; abundance: few; d_gene: .; len: 13; v_gene: TRBV18; CDR3nt: TGTGCCAGCGCACCACCGTCCCAGTACGAGCAGTACTTC; CDR3aa: CASAPPSQYEQYF
j_gene: TRBJ2-7; abundance: .; d_gene: .; len: 15; v_gene: TRBV28; CDR3nt: TGTGCCAGCAAGGAGGGGGCCCTACCACTGGACGAGCAGTACTTC; CDR3aa: CASKEGALPLDEQYF
j_gene: TRBJ1-4; abundance: few; d_gene: .; len: 13; v_gene: TRBV7-2; CDR3nt: TGTGCCAGCAGCCGCGATATCTTTGAAAAACTGTTTTTT; CDR3aa: CASSRDIFEKLFF
j_gene: TRBJ2-2; abundance: few; d_gene: .; len: 14; v_gene: TRBV5-1; CDR3nt: TGCGCCAGCAGCTCATACCTTTCCACCGGGGAGCTGTTTTTT; CDR3aa: CASSSYLSTGELFF
j_gene: TRBJ2-7; abundance: .; d_gene: .; len: 16; v_gene: TRBV21-1; CDR3nt: TGTGCCAGCAGCAAAGATGGACTAGCGGGGGGCTACGAGCAGTACTTC; CDR3aa: CASSKDGLAGGYEQYF
j_gene: TRBJ1-1; abundance: .; d_gene: .; len: 17; v_gene: TRBV27; CDR3nt: TGTGCCAGCAGTCCCAGGCAGGGACGATCGGGGAACACTGAAGCTTTCTTT; CDR3aa: CASSPRQGRSGNTEAFF
j_gene: TRBJ2-2; abundance: .; d_gene: TRBD1; len: 16; v_gene: TRBV9; CDR3nt: TGTGCCAGCAGCGTGGGACAGGGGTCGCACGGCGGGGAGCTGTTTTTT; CDR3aa: CASSVGQGSHGGELFF
j_gene: TRBJ2-2; abundance: medium-sized; d_gene: .; len: 14; v_gene: TRBV2; CDR3nt: TGTGCCAGCAGTGAACGGGGCGGCACCGGGGAGCTGTTTTTT; CDR3aa: CASSERGGTGELFF
j_gene: TRBJ2-7; abundance: few; d_gene: TRBD2; len: 16; v_gene: TRBV19; CDR3nt: TGTGCCAGTAGTCCTGGGACTAGCCAGAGCTCCTACGAGCAGTACTTC; CDR3aa: CASSPGTSQSSYEQYF
j_gene: TRBJ1-2; abundance: .; d_gene: .; len: 11; v_gene: TRBV20-1; CDR3nt: TGCAGTGCTAGTGAGGGAAGCGGCTACACCTTC; CDR3aa: CSASEGSGYTF
j_gene: TRBJ2-5; abundance: .; d_gene: .; len: 16; v_gene: TRBV7-6; CDR3nt: TGTGCCAGCAGCTCCCCCGGGAAATCACACCAAGAGACCCAGTACTTC; CDR3aa: CASSSPGKSHQETQYF
j_gene: TRBJ2-7; abundance: few; d_gene: .; len: 15; v_gene: TRBV18; CDR3nt: TGTGCCAGCTCGACCGGGACGGGCGAAGGGTACGAGCAGTACTTC; CDR3aa: CASSTGTGEGYEQYF
j_gene: TRBJ1-2; abundance: few; d_gene: TRBD1; len: 16; v_gene: TRBV30; CDR3nt: TGTGCCTGGTTTCCGGGACAGGGCTTGGGGGGCTATGGCTACACCTTC; CDR3aa: CAWFPGQGLGGYGYTF
j_gene: TRBJ2-2; abundance: .; d_gene: TRBD1; len: 16; v_gene: TRBV19; CDR3nt: TGTGCCAGTAGCCCCGGCGGGACAGGGGCTATCGGGGAGCTGTTTTTT; CDR3aa: CASSPGGTGAIGELFF